Below, 25 T cell receptor beta chains from the same sample are listed, as sequenced in a study of graft-versus-host responses after intestinal transplantation. The authors combined approximately 200,000 CFSE-labeled responder cells with approximately 200,000 irradiated, violet-dye-labeled stimulator cells in plates. Clones were read by immunoSEQ multiplex PCR, and TCRdb kept only the in-frame ones, dropping some. The repertoire holds approximately 20,000 clones, with 40% to 45% as singletons. The starting material was alloreactive CD8+ T cells from a mixed lymphocyte reaction culture, obtained before intestinal transplant. The subset denotes: CFSE-low proliferating T cells sorted from approximately 6-day pre-transplant mixed lymphocyte reaction (GvH or HvG direction). The receptors were sampled from a human patient who received an intestinal transplant.

This clone was counted only a few times. The V gene is TRBV18, the J gene TRBJ2-7; TRBD2 agrees at 8 bases. Germline loops: CDR1 KGHSH, CDR2 LQKENI. V shed 2 bases, J shed 3 bases, and the junction held 6 bases outside the gene matches. The CDR3 is 15 residues long. CDR3: CASSPAGGRLYEQYF. The CDR3 nucleotides are TGTGCCAGCTCACCAGCGGGAGGACGACTCTACGAGCAGTACTTC. Full variable domain (outside the CDR3, taken from reference TRBV18 and TRBJ2-7): NAGVMQNPRHLVRRRGQEARLRCSPMKGHSHVYWYRQLPEEGLKFMVYLQKENIIDESGMPKERFSAEFPKEGPSILRIQQVVRGDSAAYFCASSPAGGRLYEQYFGPGTRLTVT.

The table lists this clone with a few counts. The CDR3 loop is CASSPIGTLETQYF. DNA for the CDR3: TGTGCCAGCTCACCCATTGGTACGTTGGAGACCCAGTACTTC. The gene calls are TRBV18 and TRBJ2-5; the D is unclear. Germline V gene data show CDR1 as KGHSH and CDR2 as LQKENI. Trimming removed 3 bases from V and 5 bases from J, with 13 bases in between. The length of the CDR3 is 14 residues.

V is TRBV6-5 and J is TRBJ1-6; 7 bases align to TRBD1. The CDR3 totals 13 residues. Germline loops: CDR1 MNHEY, CDR2 SVGAGI. CDR3 sequence: CVKQRQGSSPLHF. CDR3 DNA: TGTGTTAAGCAGAGACAGGGTAGTTCACCCCTCCACTTT.

This clone was found a few times. The chain combines TRBV4-2 with TRBJ2-7; 9 nucleotides agree with TRBD2. The CDR3 covers 16 residues. Unmatched junction bases numbered 5, after V lost 0 bases and J lost 2 bases. Germline V gene data show CDR1 as LGHNA and CDR2 as YNFKEQ. The CDR3 bases are TGTGCCAGCAGCCAAGATCGGGCTAGCGGGACCTACGAGCAGTACTTC. Residues: CASSQDRASGTYEQYF.

V usage is TRBV7-8 and J usage is TRBJ1-2; perhaps TRBD1 as D (5 bases). The germline CDR1 and CDR2 sequences are SGHVS and FQNEAQ. Trimming left V 1 base short and J 7 bases short, with 16 bases between. CDR3 length equals 15 residues. CDR3 amino acids: CASSLVGTGVGGYTF. The CDR3 DNA follows: TGTGCCAGCAGCTTAGTCGGAACGGGGGTGGGTGGCTACACCTTC.

V usage is TRBV27 and J usage is TRBJ1-1; weak D call: TRBD1 (6 bases). The CDR3 runs to 13 residues. The V gene lost 6 bases and the J gene lost 4 bases, with 12 bases spanning the gap. Germline assignment: CDR1 MNHEY and CDR2 SMNVEV (reference sequence). DNA for the CDR3: TGTGCCAGCAGCCCCACAGGGAGCACTGAAGCTTTCTTT. Translating gives CASSPTGSTEAFF.

By frequency in the sample, this clone is medium-sized (0.01 to 0.1%). The CDR3 bases are TGTGCCAGCTCACCCGGGACAGGGCCCTACGAGCAGTACTTC. Translated: CASSPGTGPYEQYF. The chain employs TRBV18 and TRBJ2-7; 9 bases map to TRBD1. The CDR3 runs to 14 residues. Germline V gene lookup returns CDR1 KGHSH and CDR2 LQKENI. V lost 3 bases and J lost 2; bases outside the gene matches: 2.

The chain combines TRBV7-6 with TRBJ1-5; 7 nucleotides line up with TRBD1. Germline CDR1 reads SGHVS; CDR2 reads FNYEAQ. The CDR3 covers 15 residues. V gave up 4 bases and J gave up 7 bases; unmatched junction bases: 10. The CDR3 DNA is TGTGCCAGCAGCTCCCGACCAGGGGGGAAGCAGCCCCAGCATTTT. Encoded protein: CASSSRPGGKQPQHF.

This chain joins TRBV7-9 and TRBJ2-6; tentative D call: TRBD1 (5 bases). The CDR3 loop spans 16 amino acids. CDR1 is SEHNR, CDR2 FQNEAQ, per germline (reference sequence). Trimming pared 5 bases from V and 0 bases from J, leaving 11 bases between. CDR3 nucleotide sequence: TGTGCCAGCAGCCGGGCGCAGGGCTCTGGGGCCAACGTCCTGACTTTC. Protein product: CASSRAQGSGANVLTF.

V usage is TRBV30 and J usage is TRBJ2-5; D is ambiguous. Germline CDR1 is GTSNPN and CDR2 is SVGIG (reference sequence). Between the trimmed V and J ends, which lost 5 bases and 5 bases, there was a span of 12 bases. This CDR3 has 12 residues. The CDR3, as DNA: TGTGCCTGGGGTCCTACCTGGGAGACCCAGTACTTC. Translating gives CAWGPTWETQYF.

This clone is judged medium-sized. The chain is built from TRBV19 and TRBJ2-6; D is uncertain. CDR1 is LNHDA, CDR2 SQIVND, per germline (reference sequence). This CDR3 has 17 residues. V lost 3 bases to trimming and J lost 0 bases, with 12 bases between them. CDR3 in amino acids: CASSIRAQFSGANVLTF. Here the CDR3 DNA reads TGTGCCAGTAGTATCCGGGCCCAATTCTCTGGGGCCAACGTCCTGACTTTC.

This clone came up a few times. The V gene is TRBV28, the J gene TRBJ1-1; weak D call: TRBD1 (5 bases). The CDR3 contains 14 residues. Germline assignment: CDR1 MDHEN and CDR2 SYDVKM. Trimming shortened V by 3 bases and J by 6 bases, and 14 bases separated the two germline ends. CDR3 DNA sequence: TGTGCCAGCAGTTTCCGTGTCCGGGGCGCTGAAGCTTTCTTT. It translates to CASSFRVRGAEAFF.

The chain is built from TRBV5-6 and TRBJ2-2, with 10 bases matching TRBD1. J was trimmed by 5 bases and V by 0 bases; bases with no gene match: 4. Looked up from germline, CDR1 is SGHDT and CDR2 is YYEEEE. The CDR3 loop spans 16 amino acids. For the CDR3, the DNA is TGTGCCAGCAGCTTGGCGGGACAGGGGTGGACCGGGGAGCTGTTTTTT. Residues: CASSLAGQGWTGELFF.

This clone was counted between two and nine times. V and J are TRBV19 and TRBJ2-2; D is unresolved. The CDR3 is 16 residues long. Germline CDR1 reads LNHDA; CDR2 reads SQIVND (reference sequence). V was pared by 4 bases and J by 6 bases, with 18 bases between. The CDR3: CASSKSGSWIAGELFF. CDR3 DNA sequence: TGTGCCAGTAGTAAGTCTGGGTCTTGGATCGCCGGGGAGCTGTTTTTT.

This clone was observed a handful of times. The V and J genes are TRBV5-1 and TRBJ2-1; TRBD2 might be the D (6 bases). V lost 1 base to trimming and J lost 2 bases, with 10 bases between them. This CDR3 contains 15 residues. Per the germline V gene, CDR1 is SGHRS and CDR2 is YFSETQ. CDR3 sequence (DNA): TGCGCCAGCAGCTTGACGGCGGGAACCTACAATGAGCAGTTCTTC. Amino acid sequence: CASSLTAGTYNEQFF.

The chain uses TRBV10-2 and TRBJ1-5, with 7 positions matching TRBD1. Looked up from germline, CDR1 is WSHSY and CDR2 is SAAADI. V was pared by 2 bases and J by 2 bases, with 3 bases of the junction left unmatched. This CDR3 is built from 15 residues. The CDR3 nucleotides are TGCGCCAGCAGTGAGGGGACAGTTCGCAATCAGCCCCAGCATTTT. This sequence encodes CASSEGTVRNQPQHF.

In this sample, this clone is medium-sized (0.01 to 0.1%). The CDR3 reads CASSDWGNTEAFF. Written as DNA, the CDR3 is TGTGCCAGCAGTGATTGGGGAAACACTGAAGCTTTCTTT. The chain employs TRBV2 and TRBJ1-1, with D unresolved. Germline V gives CDR1 SNHLY, CDR2 FYNNEI. The CDR3 is 13 amino acids. Trimming left V 3 bases short and J 2 bases short, with 7 bases between.

This clone is medium-sized in the sample. The J gene is TRBJ1-4, the V gene TRBV7-2; D remains unclear. This CDR3 region has 14 residues. The ends were cut back, 1 base at V and 7 bases at J, with 10 bases in the middle. Germline CDR1 SGHTA, CDR2 FQGNSA. DNA of the CDR3: TGTGCCAGCAGCTTAGGGGGAGGATCTGAAAAACTGTTTTTT. This translates into CASSLGGGSEKLFF.

This clone has just a few counts. The chain carries TRBV20-1 and TRBJ2-3; no clear D gene. The CDR3 runs 10 residues. The V end was cut by 5 bases, the J end by 7 bases, with 7 bases between. Germline-derived CDR1 and CDR2 are DFQATT and SNEGSKA (reference sequence). CDR3: CSARTYTQYF. The CDR3 region has the DNA TGCAGTGCTCGCACTTATACGCAGTATTTT.

In this sample, this clone is medium-sized (0.01 to 0.1%). The V gene is TRBV18, the J gene TRBJ2-7, with D unresolved. Trimming shortened V by 6 bases and J by 5 bases, and 8 bases separated the two germline ends. The CDR3 is made up of 11 amino acids. Germline V gene lookup returns CDR1 KGHSH and CDR2 LQKENI. The CDR3 bases are TGTGCCAGCTCCACCAGTCACGAGCAGTACTTC. Protein sequence: CASSTSHEQYF.

V gene TRBV10-2 combines with J gene TRBJ2-3; unclear D gene. V gave up 0 bases and J gave up 8 bases, with 12 bases separating them. The CDR3 totals 14 residues. Germline-derived CDR1 and CDR2 are WSHSY and SAAADI. The CDR3 bases are TGCGCCAGCAGTGAGTCGACGGCGATAGGTACGCAGTATTTT. This encodes CASSESTAIGTQYF.

This clone was seen a handful of times. V and J are TRBV9 and TRBJ2-1; no reliable D call. Germline CDR1 and CDR2: SGDLS and YYNGEE. Trimming stripped 0 bases from V and 2 bases from J, with 6 bases between. CDR3 length equals 14 residues. CDR3 in DNA: TGTGCCAGCAGCGTAGGTACTCCCTACAATGAGCAGTTCTTC. It encodes CASSVGTPYNEQFF.

In its sample, this clone was seen a few times. This same CDR3 is encoded by further DNA sequences in the sample. The rearrangement links TRBV28 to TRBJ2-7; no clear D gene. Trimming took off 10 bases at V and 2 bases at J, with 12 bases between the two ends. CDR1 is MDHEN, CDR2 SYDVKM, per germline. CDR3 length: 12 residues. The CDR3 sequence: CATWTETYEQYF. CDR3 nucleotide sequence: TGTGCCACCTGGACGGAAACCTACGAGCAGTACTTC.

The genes are TRBV5-6 and TRBJ2-3; no definite D call. The V and J ends lost 2 bases and 4 bases respectively, with 5 bases between them. The germline CDR1 and CDR2 sequences are SGHDT and YYEEEE. The CDR3 is 12 amino acids. The CDR3 DNA is TGTGCCAGCAGCTTTCTTCCAGATACGCAGTATTTT. It yields the protein CASSFLPDTQYF.

This sequence joins TRBV15 and TRBJ1-3; D unresolved. CDR3 length: 15 amino acids. Between the trimmed V and J ends, which lost 1 base and 4 bases, there was a span of 11 bases. Germline CDR1 and CDR2: LNHNV and YYDKDF (reference sequence). In nucleotides, the CDR3 is TGTGCCACCAGCAGAGTTTCGGGCAGAGGAAACACCATATATTTT. It specifies CATSRVSGRGNTIYF.